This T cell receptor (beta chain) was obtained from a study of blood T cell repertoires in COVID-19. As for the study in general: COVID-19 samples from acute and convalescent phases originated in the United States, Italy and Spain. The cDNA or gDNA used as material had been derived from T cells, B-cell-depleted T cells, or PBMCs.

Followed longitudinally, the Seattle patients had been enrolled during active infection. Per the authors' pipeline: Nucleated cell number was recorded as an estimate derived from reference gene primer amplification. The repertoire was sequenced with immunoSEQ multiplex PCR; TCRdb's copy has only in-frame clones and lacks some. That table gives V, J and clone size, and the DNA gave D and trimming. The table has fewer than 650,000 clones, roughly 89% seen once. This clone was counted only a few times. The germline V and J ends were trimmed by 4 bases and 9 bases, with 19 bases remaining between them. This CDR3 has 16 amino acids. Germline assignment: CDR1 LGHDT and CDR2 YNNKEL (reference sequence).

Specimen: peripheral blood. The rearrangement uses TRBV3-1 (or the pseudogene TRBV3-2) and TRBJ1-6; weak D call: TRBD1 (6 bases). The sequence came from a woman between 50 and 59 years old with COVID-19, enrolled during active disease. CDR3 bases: TGTGCCAGCAGCCGGGGCTCAGCGGGGGCTGGTTCACCCCTCCACTTT. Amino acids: CASSRGSAGAGSPLHF.